This T cell receptor beta chain was identified in a study of blood T cell repertoires in COVID-19. Sequencing was performed with immunoSEQ multiplex PCR; in TCRdb, only in-frame clones are kept and a portion is missing. The data show 200,000 to 250,000 clones, 75% to 85% seen once. Germline trimming cut 5 bases from V and 6 bases from J; bases unmatched to any gene: 8. The CDR3 consists of 15 residues. Germline V CDR1 and CDR2: MNHEY, SMNVEV (reference sequence). The chain is built from TRBV27 and TRBJ2-3; 10 nucleotides agree with TRBD2. Source material: peripheral blood. This TCR was sampled from a human donor in a cohort sampled during active COVID-19. The CDR3 reads CASSTVAGGRDTQYF. The CDR3 nucleotides read TGTGCCAGCAGTACGGTAGCGGGAGGACGCGATACGCAGTATTTT.